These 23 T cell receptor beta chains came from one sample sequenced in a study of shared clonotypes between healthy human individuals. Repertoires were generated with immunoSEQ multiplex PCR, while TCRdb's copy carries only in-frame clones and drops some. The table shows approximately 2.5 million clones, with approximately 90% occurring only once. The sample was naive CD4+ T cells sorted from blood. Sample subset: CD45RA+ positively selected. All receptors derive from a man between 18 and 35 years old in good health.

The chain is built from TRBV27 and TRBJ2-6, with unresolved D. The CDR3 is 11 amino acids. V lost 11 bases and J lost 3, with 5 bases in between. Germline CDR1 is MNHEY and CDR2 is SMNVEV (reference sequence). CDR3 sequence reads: CALGGANVLTF. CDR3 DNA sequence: TGTGCCCTGGGTGGGGCCAACGTCCTGACTTTC.

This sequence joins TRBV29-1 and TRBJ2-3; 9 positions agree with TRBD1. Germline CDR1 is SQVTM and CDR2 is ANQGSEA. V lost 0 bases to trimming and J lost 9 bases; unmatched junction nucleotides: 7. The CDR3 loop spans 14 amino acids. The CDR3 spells CSVEDAGQGRTQYF. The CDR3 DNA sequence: TGCAGCGTTGAAGATGCCGGACAGGGGAGAACGCAGTATTTT.

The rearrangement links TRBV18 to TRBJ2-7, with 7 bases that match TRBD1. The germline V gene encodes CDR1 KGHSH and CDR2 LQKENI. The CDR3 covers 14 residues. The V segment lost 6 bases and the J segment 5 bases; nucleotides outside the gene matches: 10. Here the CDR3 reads CASSSLQGSHEQYF. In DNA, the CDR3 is TGTGCCAGCTCCTCCCTACAGGGGTCCCACGAGCAGTACTTC.

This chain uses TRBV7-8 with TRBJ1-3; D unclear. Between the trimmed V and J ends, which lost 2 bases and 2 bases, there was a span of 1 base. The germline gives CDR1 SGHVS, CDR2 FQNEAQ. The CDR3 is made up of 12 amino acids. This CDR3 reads CASSLPGNTIYF. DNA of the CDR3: TGTGCCAGCAGCTTACCTGGAAACACCATATATTTT.

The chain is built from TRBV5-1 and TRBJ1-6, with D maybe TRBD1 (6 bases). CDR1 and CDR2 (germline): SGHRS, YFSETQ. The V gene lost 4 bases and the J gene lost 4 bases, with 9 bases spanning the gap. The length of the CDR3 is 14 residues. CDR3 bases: TGCGCCAGCAGCCCGCAGGGGTATAATTCACCCCTCCACTTT. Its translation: CASSPQGYNSPLHF.

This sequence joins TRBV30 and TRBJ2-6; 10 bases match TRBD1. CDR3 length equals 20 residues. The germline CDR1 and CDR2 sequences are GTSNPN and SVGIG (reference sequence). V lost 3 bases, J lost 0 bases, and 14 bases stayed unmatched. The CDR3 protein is CAWSGRDRGPIFSGANVLTF. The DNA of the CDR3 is TGTGCCTGGAGCGGACGGGACAGGGGCCCCATTTTCTCTGGGGCCAACGTCCTGACTTTC.

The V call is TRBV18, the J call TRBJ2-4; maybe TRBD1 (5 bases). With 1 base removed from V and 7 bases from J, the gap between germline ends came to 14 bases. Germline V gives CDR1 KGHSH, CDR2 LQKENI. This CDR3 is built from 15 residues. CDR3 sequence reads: CASSPQGAGKNIQYF. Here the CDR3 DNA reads TGTGCCAGCTCACCACAAGGGGCAGGGAAGAACATTCAGTACTTC.

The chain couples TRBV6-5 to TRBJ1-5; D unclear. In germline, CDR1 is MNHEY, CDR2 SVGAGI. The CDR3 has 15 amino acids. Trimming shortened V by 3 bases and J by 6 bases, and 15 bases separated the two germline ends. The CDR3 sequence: CASSYDRQTRQPQHF. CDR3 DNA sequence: TGTGCCAGCAGTTATGATCGCCAAACACGTCAGCCCCAGCATTTT.

DNA for the CDR3: TGTGCCAGCACCCCCCCGGAAGGGTTTGGTGGCTACACCTTC. Translation gives CASTPPEGFGGYTF. The chain is built from TRBV5-6 and TRBJ1-2; no clear D gene. The CDR3 spans 14 residues. In germline, CDR1 is SGHDT, CDR2 YYEEEE. The germline V and J ends were trimmed by 6 bases and 7 bases, with 19 bases remaining between them. Full variable domain (rest looked up from reference TRBV5-6 and TRBJ1-2): DAGVTQSPTHLIKTRGQQVTLRCSPKSGHDTVSWYQQALGQGPQFIFQYYEEEERQRGNFPDRFSGHQFPNYSSELNVNALLLGDSALYLCASTPPEGFGGYTFGSGTRLTVV.

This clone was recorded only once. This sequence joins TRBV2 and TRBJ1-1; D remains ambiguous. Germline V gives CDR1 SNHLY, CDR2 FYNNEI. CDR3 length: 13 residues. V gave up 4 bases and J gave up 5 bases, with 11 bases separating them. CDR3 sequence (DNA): TGTGCCAGCAGTGTTGCCCCGGGAACTGAAGCTTTCTTT. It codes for CASSVAPGTEAFF.

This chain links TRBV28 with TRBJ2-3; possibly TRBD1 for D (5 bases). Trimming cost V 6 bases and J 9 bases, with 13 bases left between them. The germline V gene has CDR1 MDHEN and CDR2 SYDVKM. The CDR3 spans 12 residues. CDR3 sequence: CASRTTVATQYF. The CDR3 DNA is TGTGCCAGCAGAACGACAGTAGCAACGCAGTATTTT. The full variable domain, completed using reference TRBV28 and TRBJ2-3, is DVKVTQSSRYLVKRTGEKVFLECVQDMDHENMFWYRQDPGLGLRLIYFSYDVKMKEKGDIPEGYSVSREKKERFSLILESASTNQTSMYLCASRTTVATQYFGPGTRLTVL.

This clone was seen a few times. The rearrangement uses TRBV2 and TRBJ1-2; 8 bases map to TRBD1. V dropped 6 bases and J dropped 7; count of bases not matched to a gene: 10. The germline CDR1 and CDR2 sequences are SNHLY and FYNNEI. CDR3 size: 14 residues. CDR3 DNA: TGTGCCAGCAGAGCTCTGACAGGGGTGGGTGGCTACACCTTC. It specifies CASRALTGVGGYTF.

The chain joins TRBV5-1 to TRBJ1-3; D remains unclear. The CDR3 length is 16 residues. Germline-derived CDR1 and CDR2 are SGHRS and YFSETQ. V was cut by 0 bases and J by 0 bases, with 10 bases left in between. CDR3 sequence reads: CASSLAAGPSGNTIYF. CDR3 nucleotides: TGCGCCAGCAGCTTGGCGGCAGGACCCTCTGGAAACACCATATATTTT.

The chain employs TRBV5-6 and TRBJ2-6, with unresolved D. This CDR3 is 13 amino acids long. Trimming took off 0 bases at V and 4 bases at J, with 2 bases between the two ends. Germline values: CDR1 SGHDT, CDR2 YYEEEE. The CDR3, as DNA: TGTGCCAGCAGCTTGGCCGGGGCCAACGTCCTGACTTTC. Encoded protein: CASSLAGANVLTF.

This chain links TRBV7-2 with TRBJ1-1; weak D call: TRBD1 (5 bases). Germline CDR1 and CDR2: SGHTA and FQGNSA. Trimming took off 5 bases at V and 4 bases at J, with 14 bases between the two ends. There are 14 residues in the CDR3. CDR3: CASSPDSGPTEAFF. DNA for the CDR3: TGTGCCAGCAGCCCCGACAGTGGGCCCACTGAAGCTTTCTTT.

CDR3 in DNA: TGTGCCAGTAGGAGACAGGGAGGATCCTATAATTCACCCCTCCACTTT. It encodes CASRRQGGSYNSPLHF. The chain combines TRBV19 with TRBJ1-6; TRBD1 aligns across 7 bases. The V gene's germline CDR1 is LNHDA and CDR2 SQIVND (reference sequence). The CDR3 consists of 16 residues. V gave up 6 bases and J gave up 1 base; unmatched junction bases: 6.

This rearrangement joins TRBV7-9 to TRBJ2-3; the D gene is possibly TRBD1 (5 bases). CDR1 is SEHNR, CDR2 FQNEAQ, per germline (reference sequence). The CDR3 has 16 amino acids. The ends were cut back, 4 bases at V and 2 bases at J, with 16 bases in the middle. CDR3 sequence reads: CASSWGTGAHTDTQYF. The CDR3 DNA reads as TGTGCCAGCAGCTGGGGAACTGGGGCCCACACAGATACGCAGTATTTT.

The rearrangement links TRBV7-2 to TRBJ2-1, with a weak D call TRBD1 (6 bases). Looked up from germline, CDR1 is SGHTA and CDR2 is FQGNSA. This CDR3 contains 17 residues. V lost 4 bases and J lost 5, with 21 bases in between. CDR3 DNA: TGTGCCAGCAGCTACGGTTTAGGGCAGGGGAGCAACAATGAGCAGTTCTTC. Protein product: CASSYGLGQGSNNEQFF.

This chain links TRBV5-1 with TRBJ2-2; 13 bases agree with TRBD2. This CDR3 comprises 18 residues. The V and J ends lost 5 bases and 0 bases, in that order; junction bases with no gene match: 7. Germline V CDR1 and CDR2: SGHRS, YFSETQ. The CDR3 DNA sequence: TGCGCCAGCAGTAAACTAGCGGGAGGGCCCTCGAACACCGGGGAGCTGTTTTTT. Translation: CASSKLAGGPSNTGELFF.

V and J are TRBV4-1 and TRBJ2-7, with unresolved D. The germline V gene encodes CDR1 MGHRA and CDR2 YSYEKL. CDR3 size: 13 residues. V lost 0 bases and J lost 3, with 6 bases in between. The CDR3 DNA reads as TGCGCCAGCAGCCAAGATCCCCACTACGAGCAGTACTTC. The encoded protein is CASSQDPHYEQYF.

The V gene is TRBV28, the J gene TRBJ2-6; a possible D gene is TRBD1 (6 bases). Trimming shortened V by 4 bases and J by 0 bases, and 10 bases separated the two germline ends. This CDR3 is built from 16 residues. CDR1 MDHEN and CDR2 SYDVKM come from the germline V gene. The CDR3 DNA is TGTGCCAGCAGTTCGACAGGCCTCTCTGGGGCCAACGTCCTGACTTTC. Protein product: CASSSTGLSGANVLTF.

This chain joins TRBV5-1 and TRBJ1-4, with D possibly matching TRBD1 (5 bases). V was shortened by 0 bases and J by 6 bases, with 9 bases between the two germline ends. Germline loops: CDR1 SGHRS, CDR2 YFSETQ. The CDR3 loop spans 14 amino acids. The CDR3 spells CASSLARADEKLFF. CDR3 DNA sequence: TGCGCCAGCAGCTTGGCCAGGGCCGATGAAAAACTGTTTTTT.

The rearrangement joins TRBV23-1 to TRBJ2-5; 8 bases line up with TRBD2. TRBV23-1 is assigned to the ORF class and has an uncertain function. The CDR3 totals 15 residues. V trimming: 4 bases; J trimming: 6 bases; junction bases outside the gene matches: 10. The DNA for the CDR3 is TGCGCCAGCAGTCTTAACGGGGGGGCCGACCAGACCCAGTACTTC. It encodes CASSLNGGADQTQYF.